Sequencing of this TCR beta chain was carried out in a study of CD8 T cells in ankylosing spondylitis. Study-wide findings and caveats: Reactive arthritis synovial fluid and blood previously showed some of these motif variants. Matched ankylosing spondylitis synovial fluid reportedly showed significant enrichment of disease-linked clones. A motif of seven or eight highly homologous TCR beta variants was seen as apparently characteristic of ankylosing spondylitis blood. A CD8+ phenotype characterized the disease-linked clones, which were relatively rare in peripheral blood.

The CDR3 has 17 amino acids. J lost 7 bases, V lost 1 base, and 8 bases had no gene match. The germline CDR1 and CDR2 sequences are LGHDT and YNNKEL (reference sequence). A remark on this clonotype: What it binds is unknown.

Making use of molecular barcodes, quantitative 5'-RACE generated TCR beta libraries. Each CDR3 protein is one row after TCRdb ran MiXCR on the 5' RACE reads. The data contain about 450,000 distinct CDR3 sequences, roughly 26% of them singletons. The chain links TRBV3-1 to TRBJ2-1; TRBD2 matches at 12 bases. The receptor was derived from a male donor with ankylosing spondylitis. Sequenced: blood, either unsorted or a sorted T cell fraction (not recorded which). CDR3: CASSQGLAGGPRNEQFF. As DNA, the CDR3 is TGTGCCAGCAGCCAAGGCCTAGCGGGAGGGCCCAGGAATGAGCAGTTCTTC.